Reported below is one T cell receptor beta chain. The antigen is not known. This sample is drawn from a study of T cell responses to AZD1222 COVID-19 vaccine. Study results and limitations: Seropositive AZD1222 recipients at baseline numbered only five or six. Variant regions that are unmutated are reportedly the target of nearly half of spike-specific TCRs. Vaccination with two AZD1222 doses was followed by a rise in Spike-specific TCR breadth and depth.

The data were produced by immunoSEQ multiplex PCR, yet TCRdb's version contains in-frame clones alone and is incomplete. Among 250,000 to 300,000 clones listed, almost 95% were seen once. There are 17 residues in the CDR3. J gave up 2 bases and V 0 bases, and 7 bases lay outside the gene matches. The germline V gene encodes CDR1 PRHDT and CDR2 FYEKMQ (reference sequence). The clonotype originates from an adult who received the AZD1222 COVID-19 vaccine. Sample: peripheral blood, taken 28 days after the second AZD1222 dose. V gene TRBV13 combines with J gene TRBJ1-3; 7 bases align to TRBD1. The CDR3 loop reads CASSLGGDRAPGNTIYF. CDR3 DNA sequence: TGTGCCAGCAGCTTAGGAGGTGACAGGGCCCCTGGAAACACCATATATTTT.